Listed here are 20 T cell receptor beta chains from one sample, sequenced in a study of T cell changes during pregnancy in multiple sclerosis. Assay: immunoSEQ multiplex PCR; the TCRdb copy retains only in-frame clones and omits some. Seen here are 35,000 to 40,000 clones, around 90% observed once, and the top ten hold less than 9%. Sequencing was performed on CD8+ T cells from peripheral blood mononuclear cells, taken in the third trimester of pregnancy. Receptors originate from a female donor with multiple sclerosis, enrolled in a pregnancy study.

The rearrangement joins TRBV4-3 to TRBJ2-7, with D unresolved. Trimming shortened V by 0 bases and J by 3 bases, and 15 bases separated the two germline ends. Germline V lookup: CDR1 LGHNA, CDR2 YSLEER. The CDR3 has 16 amino acids. The CDR3 nucleotides read TGCGCCAGCAGCCAAGACACCGAGGCTTGGGTCTACGAGCAGTACTTC. Its translation is CASSQDTEAWVYEQYF.

The V and J genes are TRBV21-1 and TRBJ1-5; the table's D call of TRBD1 was not tested on the DNA. TRBV21-1 is a pseudogene segment. The CDR3 has 18 amino acids. The CDR3 DNA is TGTGCCAGCACGCCCGGGACAGGGAGGGAAGAAAGCAATCAGCCCCAGCATTTT. Protein product: CASTPGTGREESNQPQHF.

This clone was picked up one time. The rearrangement links TRBV6-5 to TRBJ1-6; D gene ambiguous. Germline assignment: CDR1 MNHEY and CDR2 SVGAGI. Trimming cost V 5 bases and J 8 bases, with 13 bases left between them. The CDR3 extends over 14 amino acids. CDR3 bases: TGTGCCAGCAGTGTGGGGAGCTTTCATTCACCCCTCCACTTT. It translates to CASSVGSFHSPLHF.

The chain recombines TRBV6-5 with TRBJ1-5; D not certain. From germline, CDR1 is MNHEY and CDR2 SVGAGI. Between the trimmed V and J ends, which lost 3 bases and 5 bases, there was a span of 11 bases. The CDR3 consists of 14 residues. CDR3 nucleotides: TGTGCCAGCAGTTATGTGGGGAGGGATCAGCCCCAGCATTTT. This gives the protein CASSYVGRDQPQHF.

The rearrangement joins TRBV4-3 to TRBJ2-7; possibly TRBD1 for D (5 bases). This CDR3 is built from 15 residues. Trimming pared 0 bases from V and 3 bases from J, leaving 12 bases between. Looked up from germline, CDR1 is LGHNA and CDR2 is YSLEER. CDR3 sequence: CASSQDTAGNYEQYF. CDR3 DNA: TGCGCCAGCAGCCAAGATACCGCAGGGAACTACGAGCAGTACTTC.

V gene TRBV7-9 combines with J gene TRBJ2-1; weak D call: TRBD2 (6 bases). V was cut by 7 bases and J by 6 bases, with 13 bases left in between. The CDR3 covers 13 residues. Germline lookup yields CDR1 SEHNR and CDR2 FQNEAQ (reference sequence). CDR3 amino acids: CASILASSNEQFF. CDR3 nucleotide sequence: TGTGCCAGCATACTAGCTTCCAGCAATGAGCAGTTCTTC.

This chain connects TRBV10-3 to TRBJ1-5; tentatively, D is TRBD1 (5 bases). The CDR3 is 14 residues long. V was shortened by 5 bases and J by 5 bases, with 13 bases between the two germline ends. Germline V lookup: CDR1 ENHRY, CDR2 SYGVKD. CDR3 sequence (DNA): TGTGCCATCAGTTCTTCCGGGGGTTATCAGCCCCAGCATTTT. Residues: CAISSSGGYQPQHF.

This chain connects TRBV30 to TRBJ2-7, with D maybe TRBD2 (7 bases). The CDR3 is made up of 15 amino acids. Trimming took 3 bases from V and 5 from J, leaving 20 bases between them. The germline CDR1 and CDR2 sequences are GTSNPN and SVGIG (reference sequence). The chain's CDR3 is CAWRKKGGESNEQYF. CDR3 sequence (DNA): TGTGCCTGGAGGAAGAAGGGGGGGGAGTCAAACGAGCAGTACTTC.

The V call is TRBV29-1, the J call TRBJ1-2; TRBD1 is a possible D gene (6 bases). The ends were cut back, 3 bases at V and 1 base at J, with 6 bases in the middle. Germline CDR1 SQVTM, CDR2 ANQGSEA. The CDR3 contains 12 residues. The CDR3 is CSVEDSNYGYTF. In nucleotides, the CDR3 is TGCAGCGTTGAGGACAGTAACTATGGCTACACCTTC.

This sequence joins TRBV6-5 and TRBJ2-7; 7 bases fit TRBD1. This CDR3 contains 15 residues. J lost 2 bases, V lost 6 bases, and 10 bases had no gene match. Germline CDR1 reads MNHEY; CDR2 reads SVGAGI. CDR3 nucleotide sequence: TGTGCCAGCAGAGAAACAGGGGTTATGGCCTACGAGCAGTACTTC. This gives the protein CASRETGVMAYEQYF.

This clone was seen once. This chain connects TRBV29-1 to TRBJ2-3, with D perhaps TRBD1 (6 bases). CDR1 SQVTM and CDR2 ANQGSEA come from the germline V gene. The V end lost 3 bases, the J end lost 7 bases, and 11 bases lay between the germline ends. The length of the CDR3 is 12 residues. CDR3 coding DNA: TGCAGCGTTGAGCCTACAGGGAATACGCAGTATTTT. Translation: CSVEPTGNTQYF.

The CDR3 here is CAISPTGNQPQHF. The CDR3 nucleotides are TGTGCCATCAGTCCTACAGGGAACCAGCCCCAGCATTTT. The chain employs TRBV10-3 and TRBJ1-5, with D possibly being TRBD1 (6 bases). CDR1 is ENHRY and CDR2 is SYGVKD in the germline V gene. The CDR3 is 13 amino acids. The germline V and J ends were trimmed by 5 bases and 7 bases, with 12 bases remaining between them.

The chain employs TRBV27 and TRBJ1-2, with D possibly matching TRBD1 (5 bases). The germline gives CDR1 MNHEY, CDR2 SMNVEV (reference sequence). The V end lost 0 bases, the J end lost 6 bases, and 11 bases lay between the germline ends. The length of the CDR3 is 14 residues. The CDR3 region has the DNA TGTGCCAGCAGTTTATCGGACAAAATAGATGGCTACACCTTC. It is translated as CASSLSDKIDGYTF.

The rearrangement uses TRBV9 and TRBJ1-2, with 8 bases matching TRBD1. The junction had 15 bases not matched to a gene; V was cut back by 5 bases and J by 3 bases. Looked up from germline, CDR1 is SGDLS and CDR2 is YYNGEE. This CDR3 has 17 residues. CDR3 DNA: TGTGCCAGCAGGGGGACAGGAGGAATATTTCGAGACTATGGCTACACCTTC. It specifies CASRGTGGIFRDYGYTF.

This chain links TRBV9 with TRBJ2-5; D is possibly TRBD2 (5 bases). Germline values: CDR1 SGDLS, CDR2 YYNGEE. This CDR3 is built from 17 residues. The V gene lost 0 bases and the J gene lost 1 base, with 16 bases spanning the gap. CDR3 sequence: CASSVAPLLGSQETQYF. The CDR3 DNA reads as TGTGCCAGCAGCGTAGCCCCTCTCCTAGGGAGCCAAGAGACCCAGTACTTC.

The J gene is TRBJ1-6, the V gene TRBV11-2, with TRBD1 as a possible D gene (5 bases). Germline V lookup: CDR1 SGHAT, CDR2 FQNNGV. The CDR3 contains 15 residues. The V gene lost 0 bases and the J gene lost 10 bases, with 13 bases spanning the gap. This CDR3 is CASSLDRNRNSPLHF. Here the CDR3 DNA reads TGTGCCAGCAGCTTAGATCGGAACAGGAACTCACCCCTCCACTTT.

The rearrangement links TRBV7-9 to TRBJ1-1; 9 nucleotides align to TRBD1. This CDR3 contains 13 residues. The V gene end was trimmed by 7 bases and the J gene end by 5 bases; junction bases not matched to a gene: 5. CDR1 is SEHNR and CDR2 is FQNEAQ in the germline V gene (reference sequence). CDR3 sequence: CASIGTGWTEAFF. The CDR3 bases are TGTGCCAGCATCGGGACAGGGTGGACTGAAGCTTTCTTT.

This chain links TRBV6-4 with TRBJ2-1, with TRBD2 matching 8 bases. Germline V gene lookup returns CDR1 MRHNA and CDR2 SNTAGT. J lost 3 bases, V lost 4 bases, and 8 bases had no gene match. The CDR3 has 16 residues. CDR3 coding DNA: TGTGCCAGCAGTGCCTCACGGGGGGGAGACTACAATGAGCAGTTCTTC. It encodes CASSASRGGDYNEQFF.

The chain couples TRBV7-9 to TRBJ2-7, with D perhaps matching TRBD1 (5 bases). The germline V gene encodes CDR1 SEHNR and CDR2 FQNEAQ (reference sequence). There are 14 residues in the CDR3. V lost 1 base and J 0 bases, leaving 7 bases between the germline ends. The CDR3 is CASSLVGDSYEQYF. As DNA, the CDR3 is TGTGCCAGCAGCTTAGTAGGGGACTCCTACGAGCAGTACTTC.

The chain couples TRBV7-2 to TRBJ1-1, with 8 bases aligning to TRBD1. There are 16 residues in the CDR3. J gave up 4 bases and V 2 bases, and 9 bases lay outside the gene matches. CDR1 and CDR2 from the germline V gene are SGHTA and FQGNSA. Here the CDR3 DNA reads TGTGCCAGCAGCTTACCCCCGCAGGGGGCCATCACTGAAGCTTTCTTT. Translation gives CASSLPPQGAITEAFF.